This TCR beta chain originates from a study of blood T cell repertoires in COVID-19. The V gene lost 1 base and the J gene lost 5 bases, with 6 bases spanning the gap. The CDR3 extends over 13 amino acids. Per the germline V gene, CDR1 is LGHDT and CDR2 is YNNKEL (reference sequence). Profiled with immunoSEQ multiplex PCR; TCRdb holds only in-frame clones, not every one. The data contain 350,000 or so clones, 80% to 90% of them seen just once; the ten biggest clones take up around 4.2%. This chain links TRBV3-1 (or the pseudogene TRBV3-2) with TRBJ2-1; possibly TRBD2 for D (5 bases). Sequencing input: PBMCs or T cells enriched from blood (not recorded which). This TCR was recovered from a woman in her thirties or forties with acute COVID-19. CDR3 region: CASSQAGNNEQFF. The CDR3 DNA follows: TGTGCCAGCAGCCAAGCGGGAAACAATGAGCAGTTCTTC.